Below are 7 T cell receptor beta chains sequenced from a single sample in a study of CD4 T cells in relation to SARS-CoV-2 and coronaviruses. The repertoire was sequenced with immunoSEQ multiplex PCR; TCRdb's copy has only in-frame clones and lacks some. The sample contains 16,000 or so clones, approximately 80% of which appear only once. For these TCRs, the target antigens are not known. Unexposed donor CD4+ T cells date from about 2011-2018, before the COVID-19 pandemic. After nine to ten days of culture, CD4+ T cells were isolated. The sample consisted of CD4+ T cells from PBMCs, cultured in vitro. Receptors originate from a human donor in good health.

This clone was detected a few times. This sequence joins TRBV3-1 (or the pseudogene TRBV3-2) and TRBJ1-1; 7 nucleotides match TRBD1. J gave up 1 base and V 3 bases, and 5 bases lay outside the gene matches. Germline values: CDR1 LGHDT, CDR2 YNNKEL (reference sequence). This CDR3 has 15 residues. The CDR3: CASSQGQWGNTEAFF. The CDR3 nucleotides are TGTGCCAGCAGCCAGGGACAGTGGGGGAACACTGAAGCTTTCTTT.

The chain carries TRBV6-1 and TRBJ2-7; TRBD2 matches 7 bases. Trimming removed 2 bases from V and 4 bases from J; junction bases left unmatched: 11. From germline, CDR1 is MNHNS and CDR2 SASEGT. The CDR3 contains 16 residues. CDR3 in amino acids: CASSEWGGGGRYEQYF. The CDR3 DNA reads as TGTGCCAGCAGTGAATGGGGCGGGGGTGGTCGGTACGAGCAGTACTTC.

V gene TRBV6-1 combines with J gene TRBJ2-6; no firm D call. Germline loops: CDR1 MNHNS, CDR2 SASEGT. The V gene lost 1 base and the J gene lost 0 bases, with 7 bases spanning the gap. The CDR3 consists of 16 residues. The CDR3 DNA reads TGTGCCAGCAGTGAAGAAGTCAGCTCTGGGGCCAACGTCCTGACTTTC. The encoded protein is CASSEEVSSGANVLTF.

The chain is built from TRBV5-8 and TRBJ2-1; 12 nucleotides agree with TRBD2. Germline CDR1 is SGHTS and CDR2 is YDEGEE. The CDR3 runs 15 residues. V trimming: 2 bases; J trimming: 8 bases; junction bases outside the gene matches: 5. The CDR3 DNA sequence: TGTGCCAGCAGCTTAGGCTCTAGCGGGGGGGATGAGCAGTTCTTC. It encodes CASSLGSSGGDEQFF.

V and J are TRBV11-2 and TRBJ2-2; TRBD1 matches at 7 bases. This CDR3 is built from 16 residues. The trim removed 5 bases at V and 7 bases at J, leaving 13 bases unmatched. Germline values: CDR1 SGHAT, CDR2 FQNNGV. CDR3 sequence: CASSGLQGPRGGELFF. The CDR3 nucleotides read TGTGCCAGCAGCGGTCTACAGGGGCCAAGGGGCGGGGAGCTGTTTTTT.

The rearrangement links TRBV27 to TRBJ2-7; TRBD2 matches 11 bases. J was trimmed by 3 bases and V by 5 bases; bases with no gene match: 6. This CDR3 region has 15 residues. The germline V gene encodes CDR1 MNHEY and CDR2 SMNVEV (reference sequence). The CDR3 DNA reads as TGTGCCAGCAGTGTCCGACTAGCGGGAAGCTACGAGCAGTACTTC. Its translation is CASSVRLAGSYEQYF.

This chain uses TRBV21-1 with TRBJ2-4; the tabulated D call, TRBD2, remains unverified against the DNA. TRBV21-1 is deemed a pseudogene. This CDR3 has 16 amino acids. CDR3: CASSPKGLLAKNIQYF. Here the CDR3 DNA reads TGTGCCAGCAGTCCCAAGGGACTCCTGGCCAAAAACATTCAGTACTTC.